The rows below give T cell receptor beta chains drawn from one sample of a study of CD4 T cells in relation to SARS-CoV-2 and coronaviruses. Clones were read by immunoSEQ multiplex PCR, and TCRdb kept only the in-frame ones, dropping some. The sample carries about 59,000 clones, 75% to 90% recorded once. The sequencing sample was made of memory CD4+ T cells from PBMCs. The source is a human donor in good health. Both conserved end residues are part of each CDR3. Fields, in order: D gene, J gene, clone size, V gene, CDR3 protein, CDR3 DNA. A D gene is named only where the DNA matches it firmly. Some rows have no size entry. The others give once, few or many, or a class for an expanded clone.

TRBD1	TRBJ2-3	few	TRBV19	CASSDRATSTDTQYF	TGTGCCAGTAGCGACAGGGCAACTAGCACAGATACGCAGTATTTT
NA	TRBJ1-5	NA	TRBV5-1	CASSLGGTGNQPQHF	TGCGCCAGCAGCTTGGGTGGGACGGGCAATCAGCCCCAGCATTTT
TRBD1	TRBJ2-3	NA	TRBV5-1	CASSLAEGARDTQYF	TGCGCCAGCAGCTTGGCCGAGGGGGCACGAGATACGCAGTATTTT
NA	TRBJ1-2	NA	TRBV6-5	CATKRQDANYGYTF	TGTGCCACTAAAAGACAGGATGCAAACTATGGCTACACCTTC
TRBD2	TRBJ2-3	NA	TRBV7-2	CASSLTSGSSDTQYF	TGTGCCAGCAGCTTAACTAGCGGGAGCTCAGATACGCAGTATTTT
NA	TRBJ2-3	NA	TRBV7-2	CASSLAQGFFSTDTQYF	TGTGCCAGCAGCTTAGCGCAGGGCTTCTTTAGCACAGATACGCAGTATTTT
NA	TRBJ2-7	NA	TRBV27	CASSLWPSYEQYF	TGTGCCAGCAGTTTATGGCCATCCTACGAGCAGTACTTC
NA	TRBJ1-6	NA	TRBV27	CASSLAGGGSNNSPLHF	TGTGCCAGCAGTTTGGCCGGGGGGGGGTCGAATAATTCACCCCTCCACTTT
TRBD1	TRBJ1-4	NA	TRBV28	CASRPRDRPAEKLFF	TGTGCCAGCAGACCCCGGGACAGGCCGGCTGAAAAACTGTTTTTT
NA	TRBJ2-7	NA	TRBV29-1	CSVTSSGVEQYF	TGCAGCGTTACTAGTTCGGGGGTCGAGCAGTACTTC
TRBD2	TRBJ2-7	NA	TRBV5-1	CASSTYGRGRDYEQYF	TGCGCCAGCAGCACCTACGGTCGGGGGAGGGACTACGAGCAGTACTTC
TRBD1	TRBJ2-1	once	TRBV28	CASRKGGTGLYNEQFF	TGTGCCAGCAGAAAAGGGGGGACAGGGCTCTACAATGAGCAGTTCTTC
NA	TRBJ2-3	NA	TRBV28	CASSLPKDTQYF	TGTGCCAGCAGCCTGCCCAAGGATACGCAGTATTTT
TRBD2	TRBJ2-1	NA	TRBV9	CASSVDGLAGGFPSYNEQFF	TGTGCCAGCAGCGTAGATGGACTAGCGGGAGGTTTCCCCTCCTACAATGAGCAGTTCTTC
TRBD1	TRBJ2-1	once	TRBV6-1	CASSEANRGQFF	TGTGCCAGCAGTGAAGCGAACAGGGGGCAGTTCTTC
TRBD2	TRBJ2-1	NA	TRBV3-1/TRBV3-2	CASSRNTGTSGMNEQFF	TGTGCCAGCAGCCGTAACACCGGGACTAGCGGGATGAATGAGCAGTTCTTC
NA	TRBJ1-1	NA	TRBV28	CASRAFRTQDTEAFF	TGTGCCAGCAGAGCATTCAGGACGCAGGACACTGAAGCTTTCTTT
TRBD1	TRBJ2-7	few	TRBV3-1/TRBV3-2	CASSPRDRHSYEQYF	TGTGCCAGCAGCCCCAGGGACAGGCACTCCTACGAGCAGTACTTC
TRBD1	TRBJ2-2	NA	TRBV5-6	CASTLGQGANTGELFF	TGTGCCAGCACCCTCGGACAGGGGGCGAACACCGGGGAGCTGTTTTTT
TRBD2	TRBJ2-5	NA	TRBV7-9	CASSFVRGRVGETQYF	TGTGCCAGCAGCTTCGTTCGCGGGAGGGTGGGAGAGACCCAGTACTTC
TRBD2	TRBJ2-3	NA	TRBV5-1	CASSLVAGGIPDTQYF	TGCGCCAGCAGCTTGGTCGCGGGGGGGATCCCAGATACGCAGTATTTT
TRBD1	TRBJ1-1	NA	TRBV27	CASKEHEQGARNTEAFF	TGTGCCAGCAAAGAGCACGAACAGGGGGCGAGGAACACTGAAGCTTTCTTT
NA	TRBJ2-1	few	TRBV24-1	CATSDAPRDEQFF	TGTGCCACCAGTGATGCCCCCCGCGATGAGCAGTTCTTC
NA	TRBJ2-1	NA	TRBV2	CAVAGTESYEQFF	TGTGCCGTAGCCGGGACTGAGTCTTATGAGCAGTTCTTC
NA	TRBJ2-5	NA	TRBV12-5	CASGKLGGKAQYF	TGTGCTAGTGGAAAACTTGGGGGTAAGGCCCAGTACTTC
NA	TRBJ2-7	once	TRBV2	CASRLRDTANYEQYF	TGTGCCAGCAGACTCCGGGACACGGCCAACTACGAGCAGTACTTC
NA	TRBJ1-5	NA	TRBV7-9	CASSLGGYSNQPQHF	TGTGCCAGCAGCTTAGGCGGTTATAGCAATCAGCCCCAGCATTTT
NA	TRBJ2-1	NA	TRBV11-3	CASSSSEMAQFF	TGTGCCAGCAGCTCCTCTGAAATGGCGCAGTTCTTC
NA	TRBJ1-4	NA	TRBV5-1	CASRKDSDPTQRSEKLFF	TGCGCCAGCAGGAAGGACTCCGACCCTACCCAGAGGAGCGAAAAACTGTTTTTT
TRBD2	TRBJ2-7	NA	TRBV5-4	CASSLAGWASGTYEQYF	TGTGCCAGCAGCTTGGCCGGGTGGGCTAGCGGAACCTACGAGCAGTACTTC
TRBD1	TRBJ1-1	NA	TRBV27	CASSSQRGQGVAFF	TGTGCCAGCAGTTCCCAAAGGGGACAGGGGGTTGCTTTCTTT
TRBD2	TRBJ2-1	NA	TRBV7-3	CASSEASGSYNEQFF	TGTGCCAGCAGCGAAGCTAGCGGGTCCTACAATGAGCAGTTCTTC
TRBD1	TRBJ1-1	once	TRBV15	CAEPGGAEAFF	TGTGCCGAGCCAGGGGGCGCTGAAGCTTTCTTT
NA	TRBJ2-7	NA	TRBV27	CASSGGHSYEQYF	TGTGCCAGCAGTGGGGGTCACTCCTACGAGCAGTACTTC
NA	TRBJ2-5	NA	TRBV3-1/TRBV3-2	CASSQDRWTQYF	TGTGCCAGCAGCCAAGATCGGTGGACCCAGTACTTC
NA	TRBJ1-1	few	TRBV6-2/TRBV6-3	CASSYYGTMAFF	TGTGCCAGCAGTTACTACGGGACAATGGCTTTCTTT
TRBD1	TRBJ1-2	NA	TRBV2	CASSGRQGSYGYTF	TGTGCCAGCAGCGGGCGACAGGGCTCGTATGGCTACACCTTC
NA	TRBJ2-3	NA	TRBV5-6	CASSETGRGYTDTQYF	TGTGCCAGCAGCGAGACGGGACGGGGTTACACAGATACGCAGTATTTT
NA	TRBJ2-5	NA	TRBV7-6	CASSLVEGTQYF	TGTGCCAGCAGCTTAGTGGAGGGCACCCAGTACTTC
TRBD2	TRBJ2-2	few	TRBV4-1	CASSQGGPGTSGRRLTGELFF	TGCGCCAGCAGCCAAGGAGGTCCTGGGACTAGCGGGAGAAGGCTGACCGGGGAGCTGTTTTTT
NA	TRBJ1-6	few	TRBV28	CASKGGTYSPLHF	TGTGCCAGCAAAGGAGGGACCTATTCACCCCTCCACTTT
NA	TRBJ2-7	few	TRBV10-3	CAISRRHDSRNEQYF	TGTGCCATCAGTAGAAGACACGATTCCCGGAACGAGCAGTACTTC
TRBD2	TRBJ2-3	once	TRBV5-4	CASSLELAGGHTQYF	TGTGCCAGCAGCTTGGAGCTAGCGGGAGGCCATACGCAGTATTTT
TRBD1	TRBJ2-7	NA	TRBV12-3/TRBV12-4	CASSRTGSYEQYF	TGTGCCAGCAGCCGGACAGGGAGCTACGAGCAGTACTTC
NA	TRBJ2-5	NA	TRBV19	CASSPETSGTRRQTQYF	TGTGCCAGTAGCCCGGAAACCTCCGGGACAAGACGACAGACCCAGTACTTC
NA	TRBJ2-7	NA	TRBV10-3	CATSGQSDEQYF	TGTGCCACGTCTGGACAGTCTGATGAGCAGTACTTC
NA	TRBJ2-5	NA	TRBV30	CAWSIYGETQYF	TGTGCCTGGAGTATATATGGGGAGACCCAGTACTTC
TRBD1	TRBJ1-1	NA	TRBV7-9	CASSLGQGNTEAFF	TGTGCCAGCAGCTTAGGACAGGGGAACACTGAAGCTTTCTTT
NA	TRBJ2-5	once	TRBV5-1	CASSPGPTSMTQYF	TGCGCCAGCAGCCCGGGCCCAACCTCCATGACCCAGTACTTC
NA	TRBJ2-4	NA	TRBV19	CAVRDKGNIQYF	TGTGCCGTCCGGGACAAGGGAAACATTCAGTACTTC
TRBD2	TRBJ2-1	NA	TRBV4-1	CASSRGLAGGIRNNEQFF	TGCGCCAGCAGCCGCGGCCTGGCGGGAGGGATTAGAAACAATGAGCAGTTCTTC
NA	TRBJ2-3	NA	TRBV27	CASSARATSTDTQYF	TGTGCCAGCAGCGCTCGGGCTACTAGCACAGATACGCAGTATTTT
NA	TRBJ1-6	NA	TRBV19	CASSGSVSSYNSPLHF	TGTGCCAGTAGTGGTTCGGTGAGCTCCTATAATTCACCCCTCCACTTT
NA	TRBJ1-1	once	TRBV7-3	CASSLAGRAFF	TGTGCCAGCAGTCTCGCCGGCCGGGCTTTCTTT
TRBD2	TRBJ2-5	NA	TRBV5-1	CASSLDLGGSRETQYF	TGCGCCAGCAGCTTGGATCTCGGCGGGAGTCGAGAGACCCAGTACTTC
NA	TRBJ1-6	NA	TRBV2	CASSERGGAGSPLHF	TGTGCCAGCAGTGAACGCGGGGGCGCCGGTTCACCCCTCCACTTT
TRBD1	TRBJ1-1	NA	TRBV2	CASVPGGINTEAFF	TGTGCCAGCGTACCAGGGGGGATAAACACTGAAGCTTTCTTT
NA	TRBJ1-3	NA	TRBV11-2	CASSRGGGRASGNTIYF	TGTGCCAGCAGCAGGGGCGGGGGCAGAGCCTCTGGAAACACCATATATTTT
NA	TRBJ1-1	NA	TRBV2	CASSRRGQNTEAFF	TGTGCCAGCAGTAGACGGGGGCAGAACACTGAAGCTTTCTTT
NA	TRBJ2-3	NA	TRBV5-5	CASSFSGSTDTQYF	TGTGCCAGCAGCTTTTCCGGGTCCACAGATACGCAGTATTTT